This TCR beta chain stems from a study of T cells after yellow fever vaccination. Findings and caveats of the study: A weaker but faster secondary response was observed, peaking on day 5 versus 15.

Each CDR3 protein gets one entry after TCRdb re-called the 5' RACE reads with MiXCR. The sample consists of some 560,000 distinct CDR3 sequences, about 15% of them appearing once. The table lists this clonotype with a few counts. The target antigen is unknown. CDR1 is MNHEY, CDR2 SVGAGI, per germline. The CDR3 covers 18 residues. V was pared by 0 bases and J by 1 base, with 17 bases between. The origin of this receptor is a man between 18 and 29 years old who received the YFV17D yellow fever vaccine. Here the sequenced sample was PBMCs, taken more than 4 days after the first yellow fever vaccination. The genes are TRBV6-5 and TRBJ2-3; either TRBD1 or TRBD2 may supply D (5 bases each). DNA of the CDR3: TGTGCCAGCAGTTACTCACCAGACTTCGTGGGGGGCACAGATACGCAGTATTTT. Amino acid sequence: CASSYSPDFVGGTDTQYF.